This T cell receptor beta chain was recorded in a study of blood T cell repertoires in COVID-19. Study information: Sites in the United States, Italy and Spain provided acute and convalescent COVID-19 samples. PBMCs, B-cell-depleted T cells, or T cells were the source of the cDNA or gDNA that made up the material.

Trimming pared 2 bases from V and 6 bases from J, leaving 17 bases between. Germline V CDR1 and CDR2: SGHAT, FQNNGV. The CDR3 sequence is 17 residues long. Under the authors' procedure: Estimation of nucleated cell counts relied on the amplification of reference gene primers. TCRdb's table, derived via immunoSEQ multiplex PCR, lists solely in-frame clones and lacks some. V and J calls plus clone size are reproduced from that table; the DNA served to infer D and trimming. The repertoire holds some 130,000 clones, approximately 83% seen once, with about 16% in the top ten. This sequence was found in a woman in her 50s who had recovered from COVID-19. Source material: peripheral blood. The chain recombines TRBV11-2 with TRBJ1-6; D is unclear. CDR3 loop: CASSLYGEWGLNSPLHF. DNA for the CDR3: TGTGCCAGCAGCTTATACGGGGAGTGGGGTCTTAATTCACCCCTCCACTTT. Using reference TRBV11-2 and TRBJ1-6 for the parts outside the CDR3, the full variable domain is EAGVAQSPRYKIIEKRQSVAFWCNPISGHATLYWYQQILGQGPKLLIQFQNNGVVDDSQLPKDRFSAERLKGVDSTLKIQPAKLEDSAVYLCASSLYGEWGLNSPLHFGNGTRLTVT.